This T cell receptor (beta chain) was recovered during a study of T cells in localized non-small cell lung cancer. Whole-study results and caveats: Appearing in adjacent lung were a median about 59 of the top 100 tumor clones. Highest T cell clonality was seen in uninvolved adjacent lung, surpassing that measured in tumor. Higher blood T cell density went with longer overall survival. Heterogeneity is still possible, as just one tumor region was sequenced.

Sequencing used immunoSEQ multiplex PCR; TCRdb keeps in-frame clones, though not all of them. This sample has about 13,000 clones, with roughly 80% found just once. For this clone: Its antigen remains unknown.

The TCR sequence derives from a male donor older than 55 with stage I squamous cell lung carcinoma. Sequencing used peripheral blood, obtained before any cancer treatment.

CDR3 bases: TGTGCCAGCAGCCAAGATGTGGGGCTAGCGGGGTGGGGCGCAGATACGCAGTATTTT. Protein product: CASSQDVGLAGWGADTQYF. V usage is TRBV4-2 and J usage is TRBJ2-3; TRBD2 matches 9 bases. The germline V gene has CDR1 LGHNA and CDR2 YNFKEQ. This CDR3 is built from 19 residues. After removal of 0 bases from V and 4 bases from J, the junction contained 14 bases not matched to a gene.